The T cell receptor (beta chain) under discussion was sequenced for a study of shared T cell receptors in the human thymus. On this clone itself: This specimen includes other DNA sequences encoding the same CDR3.

V was cut by 3 bases and J by 5 bases, with 5 bases left in between. The CDR3 has 11 amino acids. The germline CDR1 and CDR2 sequences are SGHTA and FQGNSA. Assay: immunoSEQ multiplex PCR; the TCRdb copy retains only in-frame clones and omits some. In the table there are 640,000 or so clones, around 87% of which are singletons. These data were also reused for a study on human thymus T cells. That source notes: The donor group consisted of healthy Finnish infants who were having corrective surgery for congenital heart defects. From resections taken during corrective heart surgery, the thymus tissue was obtained. The authors found apparently biased V and J gene usage in thymic and blood repertoires. Thymic TCR repertoires of unrelated people reportedly overlapped highly.

This rearrangement joins TRBV7-2 to TRBJ2-7, with D uncertain. The receptor was derived from a boy under three years old with a congenital heart defect. The sample was thymocytes. CDR3 in DNA: TGTGCCAGCAGCTTTGGAGACGAGCAGTACTTC. This sequence encodes CASSFGDEQYF.